A selection of T cell receptor beta chains follows, all from one sample in a study of T cells in Graves' hyperthyroidism and ophthalmopathy. TCRdb re-analysed the multiplex PCR reads in MiXCR, keeping a single row per CDR3 protein. The sample contains 300,000 or so distinct CDR3 sequences, around 15% of which appear only once. The sequenced material came from blood. Receptors were obtained from a woman aged 55-69 years with Graves' ophthalmopathy. Both conserved end residues are part of each CDR3. A D gene is named only where the DNA matches it firmly. Not every row has a clone size; where given, it reads once, few, many or a size class.

>TRBV15|TRBJ1-2|few|NA
CATSRGGQGSSGYTF
>TRBV6-1|TRBJ1-5|few|NA
CASRVLTQPQHF
>TRBV20-1|TRBJ1-1|NA|TRBD1
CSARDNRGTEAFF
>TRBV27|TRBJ2-7|few|TRBD2
CASRTSQSYEQYF
>TRBV2|TRBJ2-6|many|NA
CASIKANVLTF
>TRBV11-2|TRBJ2-1|NA|NA
CASRKRRGADDEQFF
>TRBV7-2|TRBJ2-2|NA|TRBD2
CASSSTSDTGELFF
>TRBV19|TRBJ2-3|few|TRBD1
CASSTDRGSGTDTQYF
>TRBV29-1|TRBJ2-7|NA|NA
CSVASRFGGYEQYF
>TRBV7-9|TRBJ2-7|many|NA
CASSRSDKSAEQYF
>TRBV27|TRBJ2-7|few|NA
CASSLSLWGGTYEQYF
>TRBV5-8|TRBJ2-3|few|NA
CASSRIDTQYF
>TRBV28|TRBJ2-7|NA|NA
CASSLFEQTTHEQYF
>TRBV27|TRBJ1-2|many|NA
CASSGYRVDGYTF
>TRBV30|TRBJ1-6|NA|NA
CAWSVLAGDSPLHF
>TRBV15|TRBJ1-1|many|NA
CATSRRTGTVNTEAFF
>TRBV5-1|TRBJ2-3|few|NA
CASSGLQGGRTDTQYF